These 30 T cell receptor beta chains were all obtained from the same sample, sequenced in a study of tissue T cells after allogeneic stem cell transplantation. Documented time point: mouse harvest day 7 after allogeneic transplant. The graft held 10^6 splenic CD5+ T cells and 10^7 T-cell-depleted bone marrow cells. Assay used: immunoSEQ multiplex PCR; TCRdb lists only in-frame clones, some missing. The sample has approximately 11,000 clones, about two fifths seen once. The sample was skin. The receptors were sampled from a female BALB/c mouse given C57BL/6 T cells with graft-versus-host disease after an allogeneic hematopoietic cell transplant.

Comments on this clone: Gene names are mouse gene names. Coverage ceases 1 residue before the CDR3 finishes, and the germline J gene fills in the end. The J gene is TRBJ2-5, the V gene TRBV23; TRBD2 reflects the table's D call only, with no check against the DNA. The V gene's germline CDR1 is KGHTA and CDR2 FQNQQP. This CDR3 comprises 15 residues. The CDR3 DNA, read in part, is TGCTCCAGCAGTCAGATGGGGGGGCCCCAAGACACCCAGTAC. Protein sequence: CSSSQMGGPQDTQY. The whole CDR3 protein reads CSSSQMGGPQDTQYF.

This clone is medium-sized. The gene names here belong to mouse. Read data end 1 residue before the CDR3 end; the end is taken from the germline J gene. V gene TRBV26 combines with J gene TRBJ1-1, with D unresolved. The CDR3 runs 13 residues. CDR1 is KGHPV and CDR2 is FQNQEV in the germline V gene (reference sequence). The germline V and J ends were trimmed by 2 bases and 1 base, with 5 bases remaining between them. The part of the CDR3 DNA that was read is TGTGCCAGCAGTCTGAACAGGAACACAGAAGTCTTC. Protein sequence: CASSLNRNTEVF. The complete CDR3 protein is CASSLNRNTEVFF.

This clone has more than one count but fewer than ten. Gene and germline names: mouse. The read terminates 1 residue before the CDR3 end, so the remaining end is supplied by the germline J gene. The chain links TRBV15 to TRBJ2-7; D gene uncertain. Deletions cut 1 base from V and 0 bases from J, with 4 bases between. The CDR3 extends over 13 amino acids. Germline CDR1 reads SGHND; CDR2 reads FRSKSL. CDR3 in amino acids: CASSLGVSYEQYF. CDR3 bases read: TGTGCCAGCAGTTTAGGGGTCTCCTATGAACAGTAC.

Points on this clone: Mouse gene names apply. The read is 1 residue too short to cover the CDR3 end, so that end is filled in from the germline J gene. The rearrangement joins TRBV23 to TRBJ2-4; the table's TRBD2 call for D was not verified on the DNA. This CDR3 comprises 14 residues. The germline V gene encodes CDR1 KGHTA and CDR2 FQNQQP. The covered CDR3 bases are TGCTCCAGCAGCCACTGGGTTAGTCAAAACACCTTGTAC. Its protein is CSSSHWVSQNTLY. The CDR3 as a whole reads CSSSHWVSQNTLYF.

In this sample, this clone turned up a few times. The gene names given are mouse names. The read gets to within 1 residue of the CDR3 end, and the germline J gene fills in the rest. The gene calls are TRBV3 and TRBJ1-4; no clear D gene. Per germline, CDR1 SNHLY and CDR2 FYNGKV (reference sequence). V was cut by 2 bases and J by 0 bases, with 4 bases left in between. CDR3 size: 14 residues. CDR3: CASSLTISNERLFF. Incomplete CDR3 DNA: TGTGCCAGCAGCTTAACAATTTCCAACGAAAGATTATTT.

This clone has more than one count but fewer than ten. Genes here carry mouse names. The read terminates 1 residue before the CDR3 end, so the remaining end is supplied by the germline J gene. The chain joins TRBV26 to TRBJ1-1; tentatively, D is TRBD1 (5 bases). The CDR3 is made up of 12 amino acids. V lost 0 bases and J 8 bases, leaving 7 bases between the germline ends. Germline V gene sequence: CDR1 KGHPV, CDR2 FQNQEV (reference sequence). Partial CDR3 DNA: TGTGCCAGCAGTCTGTCAGGGACGGAAGTCTTC. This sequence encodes CASSLSGTEVF. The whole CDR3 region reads CASSLSGTEVFF.

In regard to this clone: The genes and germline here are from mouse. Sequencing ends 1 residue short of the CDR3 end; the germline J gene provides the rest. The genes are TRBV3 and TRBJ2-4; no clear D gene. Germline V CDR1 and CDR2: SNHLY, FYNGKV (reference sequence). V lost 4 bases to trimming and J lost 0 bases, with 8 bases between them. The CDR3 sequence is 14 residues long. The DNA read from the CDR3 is TGTGCCAGCAGCTCGACACCTAGTCAAAACACCTTGTAC. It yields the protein CASSSTPSQNTLY. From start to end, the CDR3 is CASSSTPSQNTLYF.

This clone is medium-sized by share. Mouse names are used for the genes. Here the CDR3 reads CASSRTGEGERLFF. The DNA read from the CDR3 is TGTGCCAGCAGTCGGACAGGGGAGGGCGAAAGATTATTT. The rearrangement links TRBV26 to TRBJ1-4; 9 bases agree with TRBD1. With the read ending 1 residue before the CDR3 end, the germline J gene is used to fill in that end. This CDR3 has 14 amino acids. With V trimmed by 4 bases and J by 7 bases, 4 bases remained unmatched. In germline, CDR1 is KGHPV, CDR2 FQNQEV (reference sequence).

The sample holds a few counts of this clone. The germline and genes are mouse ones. Incomplete CDR3 DNA: TGTGCAAGCAGCTTAGATTACTCCGACTACACC. This gives the protein CASSLDYSDYT. The full CDR3 sequence reads CASSLDYSDYTF. The chain uses TRBV16 and TRBJ1-2; D gene unclear. Sequencing ends 1 residue short of the CDR3 end; the germline J gene provides the rest. Per germline, CDR1 SGHSA and CDR2 FRNQAP. The V and J ends lost 0 bases and 3 bases respectively, with 2 bases between them. This CDR3 region has 12 residues.

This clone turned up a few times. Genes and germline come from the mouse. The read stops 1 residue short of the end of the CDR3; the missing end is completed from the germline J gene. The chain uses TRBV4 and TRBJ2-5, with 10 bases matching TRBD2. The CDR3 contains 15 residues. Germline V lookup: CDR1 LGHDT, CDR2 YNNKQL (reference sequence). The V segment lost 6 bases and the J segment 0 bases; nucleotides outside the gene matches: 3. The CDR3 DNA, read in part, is TGTGCCAGCAGAGACTGGGGGGATAACCAAGACACCCAGTAC. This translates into CASRDWGDNQDTQY. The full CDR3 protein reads CASRDWGDNQDTQYF. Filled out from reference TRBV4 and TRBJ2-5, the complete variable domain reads ETAVFQTPNYHVTQVGNEVSFNCKQTLGHDTMYWYKQDSKKLLKIMFSYNNKQLIVNETVPRRFSPQSSDKAHLNLRIKSVEPEDSAVYLCASRDWGDNQDTQYFGPGTRLLVL.

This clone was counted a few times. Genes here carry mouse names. The covered CDR3 bases are TGTGCCAGCAGTCCCCCGGGAAACTATGCTGAGCAGTTC. Its translation: CASSPPGNYAEQF. The complete CDR3 reads CASSPPGNYAEQFF. The chain couples TRBV26 to TRBJ2-1; D is unclear. Read data end 1 residue before the CDR3 end; the end is taken from the germline J gene. CDR3 size: 14 residues. Germline V gene lookup returns CDR1 KGHPV and CDR2 FQNQEV (reference sequence). V lost 4 bases and J 1 base, leaving 8 bases between the germline ends.

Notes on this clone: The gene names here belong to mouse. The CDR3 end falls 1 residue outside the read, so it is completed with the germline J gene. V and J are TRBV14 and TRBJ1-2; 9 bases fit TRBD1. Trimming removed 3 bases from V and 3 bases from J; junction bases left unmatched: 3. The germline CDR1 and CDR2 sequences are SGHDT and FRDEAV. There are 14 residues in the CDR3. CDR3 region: CASSSRTGDSDYTF. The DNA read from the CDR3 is TGTGCCAGCAGTTCCAGGACAGGGGACTCCGACTACACC.

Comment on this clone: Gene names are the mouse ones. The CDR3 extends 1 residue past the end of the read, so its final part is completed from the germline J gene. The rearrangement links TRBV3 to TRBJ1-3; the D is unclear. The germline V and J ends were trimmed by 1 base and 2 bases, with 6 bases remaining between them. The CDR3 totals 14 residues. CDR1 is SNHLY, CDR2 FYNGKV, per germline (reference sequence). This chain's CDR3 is CASSLEVPGNTLYF. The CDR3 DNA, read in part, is TGTGCCAGCAGCTTAGAGGTCCCTGGAAATACGCTCTAT.

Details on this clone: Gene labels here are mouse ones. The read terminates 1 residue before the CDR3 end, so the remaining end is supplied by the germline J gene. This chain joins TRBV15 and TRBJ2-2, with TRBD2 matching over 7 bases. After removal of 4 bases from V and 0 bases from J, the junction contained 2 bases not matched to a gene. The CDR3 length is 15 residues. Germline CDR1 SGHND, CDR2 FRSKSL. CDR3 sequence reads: CASSWGGANTGQLYF. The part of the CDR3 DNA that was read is TGTGCCAGCAGTTGGGGGGGGGCAAACACCGGGCAGCTCTAC.

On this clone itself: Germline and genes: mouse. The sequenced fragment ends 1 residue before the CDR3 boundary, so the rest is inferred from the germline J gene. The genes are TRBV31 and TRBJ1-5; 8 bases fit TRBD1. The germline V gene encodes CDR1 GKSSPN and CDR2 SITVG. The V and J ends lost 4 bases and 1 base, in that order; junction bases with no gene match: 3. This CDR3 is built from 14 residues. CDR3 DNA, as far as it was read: TGTGCCTGGACCCAGGGGGCGAACAACCAGGCTCCGCTT. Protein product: CAWTQGANNQAPL. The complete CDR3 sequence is CAWTQGANNQAPLF.

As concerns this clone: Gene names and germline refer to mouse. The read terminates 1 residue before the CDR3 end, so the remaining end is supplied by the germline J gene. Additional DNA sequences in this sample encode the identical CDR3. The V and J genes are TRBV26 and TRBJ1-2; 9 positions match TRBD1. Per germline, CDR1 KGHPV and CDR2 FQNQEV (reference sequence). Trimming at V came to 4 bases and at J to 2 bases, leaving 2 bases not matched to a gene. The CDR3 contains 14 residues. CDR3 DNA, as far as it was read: TGTGCCAGCAGTCGACAGGGGGGGAACTCCGACTACACC. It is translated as CASSRQGGNSDYT. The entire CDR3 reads CASSRQGGNSDYTF.

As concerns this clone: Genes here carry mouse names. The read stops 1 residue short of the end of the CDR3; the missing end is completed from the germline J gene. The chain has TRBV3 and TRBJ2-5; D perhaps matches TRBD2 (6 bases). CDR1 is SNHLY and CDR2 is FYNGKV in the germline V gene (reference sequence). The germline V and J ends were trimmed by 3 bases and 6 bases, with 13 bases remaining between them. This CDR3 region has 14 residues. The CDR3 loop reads CASSLAWGGDTQYF. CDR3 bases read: TGTGCCAGCAGCTTGGCCTGGGGAGGGGACACCCAGTAC.

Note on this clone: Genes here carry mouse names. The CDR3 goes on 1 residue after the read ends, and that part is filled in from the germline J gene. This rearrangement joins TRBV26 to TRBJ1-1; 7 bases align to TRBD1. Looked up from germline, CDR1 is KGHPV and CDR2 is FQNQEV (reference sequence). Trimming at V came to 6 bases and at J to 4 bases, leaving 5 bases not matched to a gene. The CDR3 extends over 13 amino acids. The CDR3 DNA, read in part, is TGTGCCAGCAGCCTACAGGGGCCCACAGAAGTCTTC. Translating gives CASSLQGPTEVF. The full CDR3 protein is CASSLQGPTEVFF. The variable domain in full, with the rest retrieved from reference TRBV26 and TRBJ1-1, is NSKVIQTPRYLVKGQGQKAKMRCIPEKGHPVVFWYQQNKNNEFKFLINFQNQEVLQQIDMTEKRFSAECPSNSPCSLEIQSSEAGDSALYLCASSLQGPTEVFFGKGTRLTVV.

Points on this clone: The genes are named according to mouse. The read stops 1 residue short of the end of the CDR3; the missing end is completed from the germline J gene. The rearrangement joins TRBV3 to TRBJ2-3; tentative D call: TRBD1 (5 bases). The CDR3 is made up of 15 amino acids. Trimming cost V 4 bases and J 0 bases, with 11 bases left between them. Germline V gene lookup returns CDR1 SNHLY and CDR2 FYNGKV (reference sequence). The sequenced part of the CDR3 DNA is TGTGCCAGCAGCTCCCGGACAACTAGTGCAGAAACGCTGTAT. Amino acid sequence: CASSSRTTSAETLY. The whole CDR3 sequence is CASSSRTTSAETLYF.

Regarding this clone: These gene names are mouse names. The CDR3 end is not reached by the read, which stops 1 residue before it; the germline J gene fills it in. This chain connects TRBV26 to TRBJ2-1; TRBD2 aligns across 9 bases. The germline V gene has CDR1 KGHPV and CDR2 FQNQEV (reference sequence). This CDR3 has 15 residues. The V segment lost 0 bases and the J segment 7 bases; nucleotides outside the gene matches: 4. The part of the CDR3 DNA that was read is TGTGCCAGCAGTCTGTCTGGGGGGGCGCTAGCTGAGCAGTTC. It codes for CASSLSGGALAEQF. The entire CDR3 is CASSLSGGALAEQFF.

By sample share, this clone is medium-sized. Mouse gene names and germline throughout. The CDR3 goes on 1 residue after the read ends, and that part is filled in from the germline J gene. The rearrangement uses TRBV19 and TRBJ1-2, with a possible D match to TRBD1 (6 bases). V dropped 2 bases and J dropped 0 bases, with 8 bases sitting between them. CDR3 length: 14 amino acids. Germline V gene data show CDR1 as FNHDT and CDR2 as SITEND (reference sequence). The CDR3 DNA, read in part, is TGTGCCAGCAGTATGGGACATACAAACTCCGACTACACC. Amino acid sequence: CASSMGHTNSDYT. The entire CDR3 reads CASSMGHTNSDYTF. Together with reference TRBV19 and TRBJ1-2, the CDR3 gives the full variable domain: GGIITQTPKFLIGQEGQKLTLKCQQNFNHDTMYWYRQDSGKGLRLIYYSITENDLQKGDLSEGYDASREKKSSFSLTVTSAQKNEMAVFLCASSMGHTNSDYTFGSGTRLLVI.

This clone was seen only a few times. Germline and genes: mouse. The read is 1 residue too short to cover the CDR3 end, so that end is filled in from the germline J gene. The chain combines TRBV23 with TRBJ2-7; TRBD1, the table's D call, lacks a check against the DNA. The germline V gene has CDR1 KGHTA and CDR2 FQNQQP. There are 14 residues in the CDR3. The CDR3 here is CSSSPWDNSYEQYF. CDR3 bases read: TGCTCCAGCAGTCCCTGGGACAACTCCTATGAACAGTAC. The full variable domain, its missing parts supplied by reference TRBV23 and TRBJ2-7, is DAAVTQKPRYLIKMKGQEAEMKCIPEKGHTAVFWYQQKQSKELKFLIYFQNQQPLDQIDMVKERFSAVCPSSSLCSLGIRTCEAEDSALYLCSSSPWDNSYEQYFGPGTRLTVL.

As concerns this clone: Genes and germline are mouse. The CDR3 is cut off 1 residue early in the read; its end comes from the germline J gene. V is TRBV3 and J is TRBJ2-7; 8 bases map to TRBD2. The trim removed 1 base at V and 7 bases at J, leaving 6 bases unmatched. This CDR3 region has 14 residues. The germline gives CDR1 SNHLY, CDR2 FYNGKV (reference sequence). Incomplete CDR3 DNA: TGTGCCAGCAGCTTAGTGCTGGGGGGTGGAGAACAGTAC. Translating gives CASSLVLGGGEQY. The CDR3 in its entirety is CASSLVLGGGEQYF.

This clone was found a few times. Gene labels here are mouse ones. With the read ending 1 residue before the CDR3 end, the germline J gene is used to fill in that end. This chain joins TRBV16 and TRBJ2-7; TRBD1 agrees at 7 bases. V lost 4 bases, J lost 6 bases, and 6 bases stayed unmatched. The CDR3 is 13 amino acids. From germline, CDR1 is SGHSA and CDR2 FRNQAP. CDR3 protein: CASSSTGVGEQYF. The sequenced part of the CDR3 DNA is TGTGCAAGCAGCTCCACAGGGGTAGGTGAACAGTAC. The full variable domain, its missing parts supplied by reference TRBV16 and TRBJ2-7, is NAGVIQTPRHKVTGKGQEATLWCEPISGHSAVFWYRQTIVQGLEFLTYFRNQAPIDDSGMPKERFSAQMPNQSHSTLKIQSTQPQDSAVYLCASSSTGVGEQYFGPGTRLTVL.

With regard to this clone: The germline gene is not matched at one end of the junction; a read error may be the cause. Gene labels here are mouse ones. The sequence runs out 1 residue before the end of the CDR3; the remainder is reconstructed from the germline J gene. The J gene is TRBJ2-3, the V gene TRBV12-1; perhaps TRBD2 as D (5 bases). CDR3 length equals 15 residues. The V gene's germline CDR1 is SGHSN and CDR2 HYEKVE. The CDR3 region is CASALGLSSAETLYF. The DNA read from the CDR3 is TGTGCCAGCGCTCTGGGCCTGTCTAGTGCAGAAACGCTGTAT.

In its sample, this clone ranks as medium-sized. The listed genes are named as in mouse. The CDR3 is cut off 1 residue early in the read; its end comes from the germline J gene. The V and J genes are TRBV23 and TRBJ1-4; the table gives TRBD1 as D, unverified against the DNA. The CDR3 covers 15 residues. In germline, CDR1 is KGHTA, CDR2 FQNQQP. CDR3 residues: CSSRRQGASNERLFF. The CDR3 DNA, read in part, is TGCTCCAGCAGACGACAGGGGGCTTCCAACGAAAGATTATTT.

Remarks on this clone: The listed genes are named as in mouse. The sequenced part of the CDR3 DNA is TGTGCCAGCAGTCTGAGCAGGTCCAACACAGAAGTCTTC. Protein sequence: CASSLSRSNTEVF. The CDR3 in full is CASSLSRSNTEVFF. The rearrangement joins TRBV26 to TRBJ1-1; D is ambiguous. The read is 1 residue too short to cover the CDR3 end, so that end is filled in from the germline J gene. Trimming took 2 bases from V and 2 from J, leaving 9 bases between them. There are 14 residues in the CDR3. The germline gives CDR1 KGHPV, CDR2 FQNQEV (reference sequence).

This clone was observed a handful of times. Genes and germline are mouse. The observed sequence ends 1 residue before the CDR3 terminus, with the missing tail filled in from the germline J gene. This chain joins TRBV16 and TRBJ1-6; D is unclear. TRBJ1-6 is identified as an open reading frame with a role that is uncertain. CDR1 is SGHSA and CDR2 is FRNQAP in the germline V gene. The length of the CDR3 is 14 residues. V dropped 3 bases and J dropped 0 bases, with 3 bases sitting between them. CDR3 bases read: TGTGCAAGCAGCTTCAATTCCTATAATTCGCCCCTCTAC. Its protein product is CASSFNSYNSPLY. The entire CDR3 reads CASSFNSYNSPLYF.

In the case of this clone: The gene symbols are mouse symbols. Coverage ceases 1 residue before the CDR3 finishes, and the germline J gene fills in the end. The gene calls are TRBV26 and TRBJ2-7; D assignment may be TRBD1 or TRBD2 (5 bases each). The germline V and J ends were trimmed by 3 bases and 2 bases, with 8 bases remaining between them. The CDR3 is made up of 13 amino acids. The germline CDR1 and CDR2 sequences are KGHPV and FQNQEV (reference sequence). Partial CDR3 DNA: TGTGCCAGCAGTCTCCGGGACCCCTATGAACAGTAC. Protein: CASSLRDPYEQY. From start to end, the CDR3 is CASSLRDPYEQYF.

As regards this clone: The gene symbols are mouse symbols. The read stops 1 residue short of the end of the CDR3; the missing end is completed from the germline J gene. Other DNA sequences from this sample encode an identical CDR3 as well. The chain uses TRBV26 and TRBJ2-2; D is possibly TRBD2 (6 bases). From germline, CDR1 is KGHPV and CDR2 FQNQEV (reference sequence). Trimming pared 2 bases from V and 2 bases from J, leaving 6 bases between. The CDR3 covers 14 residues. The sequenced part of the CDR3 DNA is TGTGCCAGCAGTCTGGGGGGGAACACCGGGCAGCTCTAC. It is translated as CASSLGGNTGQLY. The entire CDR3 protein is CASSLGGNTGQLYF.